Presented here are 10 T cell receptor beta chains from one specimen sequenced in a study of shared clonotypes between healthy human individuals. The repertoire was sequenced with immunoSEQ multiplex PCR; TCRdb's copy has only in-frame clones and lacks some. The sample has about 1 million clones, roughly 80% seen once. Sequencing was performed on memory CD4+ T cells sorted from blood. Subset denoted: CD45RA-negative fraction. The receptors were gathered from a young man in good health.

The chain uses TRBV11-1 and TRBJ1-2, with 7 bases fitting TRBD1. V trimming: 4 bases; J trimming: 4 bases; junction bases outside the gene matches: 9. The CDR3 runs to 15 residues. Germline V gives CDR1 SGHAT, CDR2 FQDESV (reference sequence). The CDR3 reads CASSSGTDVSYGYTF. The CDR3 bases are TGTGCCAGCAGCTCCGGGACAGACGTCAGCTATGGCTACACCTTC. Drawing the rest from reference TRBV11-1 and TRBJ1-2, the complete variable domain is EAEVAQSPRYKITEKSQAVAFWCDPISGHATLYWYRQILGQGPELLVQFQDESVVDDSQLPKDRFSAERLKGVDSTLKIQPAELGDSAMYLCASSSGTDVSYGYTFGSGTRLTVV.

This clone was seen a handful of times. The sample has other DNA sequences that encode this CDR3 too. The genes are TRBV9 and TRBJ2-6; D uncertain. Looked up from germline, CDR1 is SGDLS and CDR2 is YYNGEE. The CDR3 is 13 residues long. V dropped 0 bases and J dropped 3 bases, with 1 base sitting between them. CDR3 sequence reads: CASSVGGANVLTF. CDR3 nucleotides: TGTGCCAGCAGCGTAGGTGGGGCCAACGTCCTGACTTTC.

The CDR3 sequence: CASSVSTAAADKITNEKLFF. As DNA, the CDR3 is TGTGCCAGCAGTGTGAGTACGGCCGCAGCGGACAAGATAACTAATGAAAAACTGTTTTTT. The chain links TRBV2 to TRBJ1-4, with D tentatively TRBD1 (5 bases). Trimming shortened V by 4 bases and J by 1 base, and 25 bases separated the two germline ends. The germline V gene has CDR1 SNHLY and CDR2 FYNNEI. The CDR3 length is 20 residues.

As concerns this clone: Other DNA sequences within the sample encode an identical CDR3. Here the CDR3 DNA reads TGTGCCAGCAGCCTAGACAGGGCCACCGGGGAGCTGTTTTTT. Its translation: CASSLDRATGELFF. The J gene is TRBJ2-2, the V gene TRBV7-9; the match to TRBD1 covers 7 bases. Germline CDR1 is SEHNR and CDR2 is FQNEAQ (reference sequence). This CDR3 is built from 14 residues. V shed 5 bases, J shed 4 bases, and the junction held 4 bases outside the gene matches.

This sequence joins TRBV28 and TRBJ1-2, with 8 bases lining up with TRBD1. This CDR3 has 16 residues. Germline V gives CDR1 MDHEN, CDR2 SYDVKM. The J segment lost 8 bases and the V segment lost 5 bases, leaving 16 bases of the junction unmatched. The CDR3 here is CASSEAGGTESIGYTF. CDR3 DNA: TGTGCCAGCAGTGAGGCAGGGGGCACTGAGAGTATCGGCTACACCTTC.

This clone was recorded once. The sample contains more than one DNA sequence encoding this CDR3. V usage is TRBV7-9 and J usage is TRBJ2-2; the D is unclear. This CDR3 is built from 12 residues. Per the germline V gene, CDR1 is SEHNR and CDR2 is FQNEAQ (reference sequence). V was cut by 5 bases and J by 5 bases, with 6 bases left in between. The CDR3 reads CASSRGTGELFF. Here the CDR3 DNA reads TGTGCCAGCAGCCGAGGAACCGGGGAGCTGTTTTTT.

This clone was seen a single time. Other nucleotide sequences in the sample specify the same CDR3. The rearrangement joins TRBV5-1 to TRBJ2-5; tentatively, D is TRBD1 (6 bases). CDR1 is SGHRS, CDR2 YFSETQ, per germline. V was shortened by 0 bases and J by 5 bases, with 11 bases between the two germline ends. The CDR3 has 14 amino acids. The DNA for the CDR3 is TGCGCCAGCAGCTTGGTAGGGGGAGAGGAGACCCAGTACTTC. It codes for CASSLVGGEETQYF.

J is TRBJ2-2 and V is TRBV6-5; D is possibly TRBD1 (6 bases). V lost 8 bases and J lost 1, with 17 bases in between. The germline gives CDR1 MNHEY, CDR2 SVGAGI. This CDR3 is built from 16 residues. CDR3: CASGSQGWRNTGELFF. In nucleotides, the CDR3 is TGTGCCAGCGGTTCACAGGGTTGGCGGAACACCGGGGAGCTGTTTTTT.

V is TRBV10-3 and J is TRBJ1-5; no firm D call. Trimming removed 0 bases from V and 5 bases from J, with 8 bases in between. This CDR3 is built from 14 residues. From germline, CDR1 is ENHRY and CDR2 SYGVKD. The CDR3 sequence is CAISESPGDQPQHF. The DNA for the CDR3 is TGTGCCATCAGTGAGTCACCGGGAGATCAGCCCCAGCATTTT.

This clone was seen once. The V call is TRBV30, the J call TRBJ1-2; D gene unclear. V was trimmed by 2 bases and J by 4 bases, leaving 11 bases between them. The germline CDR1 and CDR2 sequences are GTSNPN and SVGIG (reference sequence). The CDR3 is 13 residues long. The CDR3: CAWSINRAYGYTF. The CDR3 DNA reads TGTGCCTGGAGTATCAACCGGGCCTATGGCTACACCTTC.